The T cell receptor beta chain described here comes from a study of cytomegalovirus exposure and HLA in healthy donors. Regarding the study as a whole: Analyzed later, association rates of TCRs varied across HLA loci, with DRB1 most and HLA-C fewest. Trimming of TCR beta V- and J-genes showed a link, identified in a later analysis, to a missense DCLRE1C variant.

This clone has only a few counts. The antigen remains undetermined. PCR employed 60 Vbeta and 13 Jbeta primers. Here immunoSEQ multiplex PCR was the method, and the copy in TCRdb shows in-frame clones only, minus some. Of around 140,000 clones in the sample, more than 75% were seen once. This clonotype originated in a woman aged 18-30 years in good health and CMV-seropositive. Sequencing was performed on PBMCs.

CDR3 in DNA: TGTGCCAGCAGACATGAGCGGGGGGGCCGGAGGGTCTCCTACAATGAGCAGTTCTTC. It specifies CASRHERGGRRVSYNEQFF. This sequence joins TRBV7-2 and TRBJ2-1; 10 positions match TRBD2. The CDR3 is 19 amino acids. Germline CDR1 reads SGHTA; CDR2 reads FQGNSA. The V segment lost 6 bases and the J segment 0 bases; nucleotides outside the gene matches: 14. The variable domain in full, with the rest retrieved from reference TRBV7-2 and TRBJ2-1, is GAGVSQSPSNKVTEKGKDVELRCDPISGHTALYWYRQSLGQGLEFLIYFQGNSAPDKSGLPSDRFSAERTGGSVSTLTIQRTQQEDSAVYLCASRHERGGRRVSYNEQFFGPGTRLTVL.